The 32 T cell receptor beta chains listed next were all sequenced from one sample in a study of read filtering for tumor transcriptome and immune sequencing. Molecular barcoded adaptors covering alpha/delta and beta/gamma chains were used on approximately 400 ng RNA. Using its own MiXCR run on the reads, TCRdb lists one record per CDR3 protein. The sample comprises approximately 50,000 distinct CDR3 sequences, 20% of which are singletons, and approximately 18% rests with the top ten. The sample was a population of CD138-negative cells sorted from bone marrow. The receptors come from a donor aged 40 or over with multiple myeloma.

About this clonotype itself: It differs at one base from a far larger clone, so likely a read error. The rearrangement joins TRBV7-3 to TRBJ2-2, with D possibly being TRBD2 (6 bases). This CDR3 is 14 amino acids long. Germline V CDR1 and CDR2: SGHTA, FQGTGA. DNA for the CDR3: TGTGGCACGGCGGGAACCGGGGTCACCGGGGAGCTGTTTTTT. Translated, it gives CGTAGTGVTGELFF.

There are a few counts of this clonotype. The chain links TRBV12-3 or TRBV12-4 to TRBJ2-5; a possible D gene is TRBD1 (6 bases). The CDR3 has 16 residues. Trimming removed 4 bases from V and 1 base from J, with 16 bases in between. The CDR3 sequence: CASSSSGEGFQETQYF. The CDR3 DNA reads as TGTGCCAGCAGTTCATCAGGGGAAGGGTTCCAAGAGACCCAGTACTTC.

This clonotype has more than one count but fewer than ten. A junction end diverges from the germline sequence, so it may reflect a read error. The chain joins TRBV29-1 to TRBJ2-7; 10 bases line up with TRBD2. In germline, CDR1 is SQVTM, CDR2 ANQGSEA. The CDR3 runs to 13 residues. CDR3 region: CSTEGGSGRFRTF. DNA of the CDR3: TGCAGCACCGAAGGTGGTAGCGGGAGGTTCCGCACGTTC.

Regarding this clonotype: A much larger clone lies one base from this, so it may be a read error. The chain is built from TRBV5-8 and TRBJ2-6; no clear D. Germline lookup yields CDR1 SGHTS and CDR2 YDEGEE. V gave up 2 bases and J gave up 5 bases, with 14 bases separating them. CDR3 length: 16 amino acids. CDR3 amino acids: CASSFPSSPWANVLTF. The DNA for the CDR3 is TGTGCCAGCAGCTTTCCATCGAGCCCTTGGGCCAACGTCCTGACTTTC. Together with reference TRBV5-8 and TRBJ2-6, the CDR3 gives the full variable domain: EAGVTQSPTHLIKTRGQQATLRCSPISGHTSVYWYQQALGLGLQFLLWYDEGEERNRGNFPPRFSGRQFPNYSSELNVNALELEDSALYLCASSFPSSPWANVLTFGAGSRLTVL.

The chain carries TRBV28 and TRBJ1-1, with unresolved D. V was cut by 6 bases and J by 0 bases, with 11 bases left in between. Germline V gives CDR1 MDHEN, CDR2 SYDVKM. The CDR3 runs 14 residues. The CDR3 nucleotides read TGTGCCAGCAGCATCGAACGTTTGAACACTGAAGCTTTCTTT. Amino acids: CASSIERLNTEAFF.

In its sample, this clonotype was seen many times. CDR3 sequence reads: CASSVVAGVGEQYF. CDR3 coding DNA: TGTGCCAGCAGCGTAGTTGCGGGAGTGGGCGAGCAGTACTTC. The rearrangement links TRBV9 to TRBJ2-7; 7 bases match TRBD2. The CDR3 has 14 residues. V was pared by 0 bases and J by 6 bases, with 6 bases of the junction left unmatched. CDR1 SGDLS and CDR2 YYNGEE come from the germline V gene.

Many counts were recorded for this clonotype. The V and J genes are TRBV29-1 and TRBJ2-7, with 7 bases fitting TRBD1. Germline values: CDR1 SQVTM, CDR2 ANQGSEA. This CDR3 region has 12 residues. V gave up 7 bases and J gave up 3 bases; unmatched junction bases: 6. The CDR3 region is CSGMTGFYEQYF. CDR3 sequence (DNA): TGCAGCGGTATGACAGGGTTCTACGAGCAGTACTTC.

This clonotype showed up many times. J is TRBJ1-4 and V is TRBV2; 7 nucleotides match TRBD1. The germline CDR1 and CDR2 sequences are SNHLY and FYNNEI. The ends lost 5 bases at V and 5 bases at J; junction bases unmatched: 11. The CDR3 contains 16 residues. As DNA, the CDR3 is TGTGCCAGCAGTCCTAGGGACAGCTCAGGAAATGAAAAACTGTTTTTT. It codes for CASSPRDSSGNEKLFF.

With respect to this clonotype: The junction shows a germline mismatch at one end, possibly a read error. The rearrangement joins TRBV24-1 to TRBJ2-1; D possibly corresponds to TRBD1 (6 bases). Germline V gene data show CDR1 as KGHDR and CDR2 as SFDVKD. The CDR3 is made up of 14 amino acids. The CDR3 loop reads CATGDPTDSPEQFF. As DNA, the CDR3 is TGTGCCACCGGTGATCCGACGGACAGCCCCGAGCAGTTCTTC.

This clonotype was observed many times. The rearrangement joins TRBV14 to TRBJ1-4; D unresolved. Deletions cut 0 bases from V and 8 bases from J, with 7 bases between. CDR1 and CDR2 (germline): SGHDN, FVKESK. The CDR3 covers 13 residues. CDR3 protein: CASSQDLGEKLFF. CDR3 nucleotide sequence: TGTGCCAGCAGCCAAGATCTCGGAGAAAAACTGTTTTTT.

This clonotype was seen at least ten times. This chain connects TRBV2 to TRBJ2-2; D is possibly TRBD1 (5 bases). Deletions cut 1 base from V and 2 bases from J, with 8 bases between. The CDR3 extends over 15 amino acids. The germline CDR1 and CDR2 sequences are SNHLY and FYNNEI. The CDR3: CASSEEGPNTGELFF. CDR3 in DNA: TGTGCCAGCAGTGAAGAGGGGCCCAACACCGGGGAGCTGTTTTTT.

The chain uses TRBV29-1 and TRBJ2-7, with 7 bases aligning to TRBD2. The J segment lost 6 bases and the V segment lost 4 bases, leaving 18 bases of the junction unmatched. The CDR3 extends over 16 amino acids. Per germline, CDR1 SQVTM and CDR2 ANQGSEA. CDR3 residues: CSVAAVPGGADFEQYF. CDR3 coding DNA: TGCAGCGTTGCGGCCGTCCCGGGAGGTGCTGACTTCGAGCAGTACTTC.

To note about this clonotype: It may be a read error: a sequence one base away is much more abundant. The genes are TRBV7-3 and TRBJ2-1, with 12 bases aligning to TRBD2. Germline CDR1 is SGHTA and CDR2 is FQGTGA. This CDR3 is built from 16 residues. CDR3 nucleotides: TGTACCAGCAGCCCGGAACTAGCGGGAGGAAACAATGAGCAGTTCTTC. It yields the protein CTSSPELAGGNNEQFF.

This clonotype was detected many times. CDR3 nucleotides: TGTGCCAGCAGTGAACCAACTGACACTGAAGCTTTCTTT. This encodes CASSEPTDTEAFF. The chain carries TRBV2 and TRBJ1-1; no clear D. This CDR3 contains 13 residues. Germline V gene sequence: CDR1 SNHLY, CDR2 FYNNEI. Trimming cost V 2 bases and J 3 bases, with 7 bases left between them.

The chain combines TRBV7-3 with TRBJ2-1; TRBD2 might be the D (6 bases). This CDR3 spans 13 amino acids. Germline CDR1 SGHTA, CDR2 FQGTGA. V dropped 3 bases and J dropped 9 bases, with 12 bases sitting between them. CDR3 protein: CASSFNRDSEQFF. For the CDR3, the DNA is TGTGCCAGCAGCTTTAACCGGGACTCTGAGCAGTTCTTC.

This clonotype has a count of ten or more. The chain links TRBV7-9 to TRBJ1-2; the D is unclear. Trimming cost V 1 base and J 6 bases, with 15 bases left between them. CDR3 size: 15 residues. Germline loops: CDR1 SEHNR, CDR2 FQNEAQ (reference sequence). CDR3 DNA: TGTGCCAGCAGCTTAGAAGGAACGTCGTTAAATGGCTACACCTTC. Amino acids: CASSLEGTSLNGYTF.

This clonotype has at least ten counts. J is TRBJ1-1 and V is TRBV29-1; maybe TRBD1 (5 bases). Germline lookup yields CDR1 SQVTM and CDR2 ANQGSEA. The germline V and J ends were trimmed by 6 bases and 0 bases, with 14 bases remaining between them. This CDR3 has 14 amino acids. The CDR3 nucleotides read TGCAGCGTCCAGAGGAGGGGAGTGAACACTGAAGCTTTCTTT. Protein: CSVQRRGVNTEAFF.

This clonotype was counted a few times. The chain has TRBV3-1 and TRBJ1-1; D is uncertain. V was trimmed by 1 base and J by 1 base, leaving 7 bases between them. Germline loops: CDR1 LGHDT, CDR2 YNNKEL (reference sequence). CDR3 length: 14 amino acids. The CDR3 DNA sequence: TGTGCCAGCAGCCAAGTTCGCGGGAACACTGAAGCTTTCTTT. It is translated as CASSQVRGNTEAFF.

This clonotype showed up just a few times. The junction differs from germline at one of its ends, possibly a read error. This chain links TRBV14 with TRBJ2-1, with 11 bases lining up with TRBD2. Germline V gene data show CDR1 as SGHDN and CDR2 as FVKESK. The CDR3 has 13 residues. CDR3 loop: CASSQDLAGGLVF. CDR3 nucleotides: TGTGCCAGCAGCCAAGATCTAGCGGGAGGTTTGGTCTTC.

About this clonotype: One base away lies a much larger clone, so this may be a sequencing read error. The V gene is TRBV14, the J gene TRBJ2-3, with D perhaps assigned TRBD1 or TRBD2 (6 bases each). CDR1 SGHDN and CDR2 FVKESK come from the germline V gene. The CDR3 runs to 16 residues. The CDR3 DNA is TGTGCCAGCAGCCAAGCCCCCGGGGGCGCTACAGGTACGCAGTATTTT. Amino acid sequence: CASSQAPGGATGTQYF.

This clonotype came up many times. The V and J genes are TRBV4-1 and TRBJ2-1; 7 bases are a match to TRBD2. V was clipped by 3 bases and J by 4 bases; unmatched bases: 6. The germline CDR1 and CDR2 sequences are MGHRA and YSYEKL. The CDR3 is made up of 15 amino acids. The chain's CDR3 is CASSHSSGEYNEQFF. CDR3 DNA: TGCGCCAGCAGCCATTCCAGCGGGGAGTACAATGAGCAGTTCTTC.

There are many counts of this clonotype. The DNA of the CDR3 is TGTGCCTGGAGTGTAGTACTCTTCGGGCTGTTCTTC. Residues: CAWSVVLFGLFF. The V call is TRBV30, the J call TRBJ2-1, with D hard to call. CDR1 and CDR2 from the germline V gene are GTSNPN and SVGIG (reference sequence). This CDR3 comprises 12 residues. The V gene lost 0 bases and the J gene lost 15 bases, with 15 bases spanning the gap. Looking up the rest from reference TRBV30 and TRBJ2-1 gives the full variable domain: SQTIHQWPATLVQPVGSPLSLECTVEGTSNPNLYWYRQAAGRGLQLLFYSVGIGQISSEVPQNLSASRPQDRQFILSSKKLLLSDSGFYLCAWSVVLFGLFFGPGTRLTVL.

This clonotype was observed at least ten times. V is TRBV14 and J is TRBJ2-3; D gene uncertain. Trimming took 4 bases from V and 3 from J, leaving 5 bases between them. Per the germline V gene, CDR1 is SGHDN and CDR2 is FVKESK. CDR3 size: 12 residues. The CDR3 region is CASSPNTDTQYF. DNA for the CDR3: TGTGCCAGCAGCCCTAATACAGATACGCAGTATTTT. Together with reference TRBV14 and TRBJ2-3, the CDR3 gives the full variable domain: EAGVTQFPSHSVIEKGQTVTLRCDPISGHDNLYWYRRVMGKEIKFLLHFVKESKQDESGMPNNRFLAERTGGTYSTLKVQPAELEDSGVYFCASSPNTDTQYFGPGTRLTVL.

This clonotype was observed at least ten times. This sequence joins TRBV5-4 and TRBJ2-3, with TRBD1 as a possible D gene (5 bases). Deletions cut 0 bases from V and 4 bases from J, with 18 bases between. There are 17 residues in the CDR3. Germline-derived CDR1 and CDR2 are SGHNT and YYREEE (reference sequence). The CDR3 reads CASSLGVWGGRPDTQYF. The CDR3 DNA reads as TGTGCCAGCAGCTTGGGGGTATGGGGCGGCCGACCAGATACGCAGTATTTT.

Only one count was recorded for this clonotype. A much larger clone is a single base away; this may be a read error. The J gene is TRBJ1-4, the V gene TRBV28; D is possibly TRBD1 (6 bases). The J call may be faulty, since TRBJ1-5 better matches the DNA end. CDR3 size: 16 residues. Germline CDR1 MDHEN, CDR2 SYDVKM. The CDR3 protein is CASTPVRGQAPDTQHF. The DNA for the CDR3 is TGTGCCAGCACGCCTGTCCGGGGGCAGGCCCCCGATACGCAGCATTTT.

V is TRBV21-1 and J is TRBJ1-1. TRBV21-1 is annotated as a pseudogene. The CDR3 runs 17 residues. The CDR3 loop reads CASSKERGIRMNTEAFF. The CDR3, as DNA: TGTGCCAGCAGCAAAGAGCGGGGGATACGGATGAACACTGAAGCTTTCTTT.

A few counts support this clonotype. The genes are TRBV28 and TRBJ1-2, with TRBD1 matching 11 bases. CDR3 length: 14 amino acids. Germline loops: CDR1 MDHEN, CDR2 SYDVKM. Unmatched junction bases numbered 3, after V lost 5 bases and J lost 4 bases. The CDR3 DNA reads TGTGCCAGCAGTACCGGGACAGGGGGCTATGGCTACACCTTC. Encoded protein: CASSTGTGGYGYTF.

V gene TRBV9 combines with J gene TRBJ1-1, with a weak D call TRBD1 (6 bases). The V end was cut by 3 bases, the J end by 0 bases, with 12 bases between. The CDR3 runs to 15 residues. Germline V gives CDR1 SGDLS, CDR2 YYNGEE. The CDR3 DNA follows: TGTGCCAGCAGCGGGACCGGGACAATGAACACTGAAGCTTTCTTT. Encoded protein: CASSGTGTMNTEAFF.

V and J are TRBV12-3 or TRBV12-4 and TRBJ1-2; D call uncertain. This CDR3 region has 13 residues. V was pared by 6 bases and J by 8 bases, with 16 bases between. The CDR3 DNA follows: TGTGCCAGCAGGCCGGGAGGCACCGGCGGCTACACCTTC. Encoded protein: CASRPGGTGGYTF.

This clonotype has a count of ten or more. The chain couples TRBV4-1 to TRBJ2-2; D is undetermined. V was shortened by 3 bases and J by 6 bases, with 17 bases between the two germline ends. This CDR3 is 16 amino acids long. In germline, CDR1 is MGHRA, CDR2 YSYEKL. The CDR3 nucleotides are TGCGCCAGCAGCCATAATCTCGAAAACTTGGCCGGGGAGCTGTTTTTT. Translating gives CASSHNLENLAGELFF.

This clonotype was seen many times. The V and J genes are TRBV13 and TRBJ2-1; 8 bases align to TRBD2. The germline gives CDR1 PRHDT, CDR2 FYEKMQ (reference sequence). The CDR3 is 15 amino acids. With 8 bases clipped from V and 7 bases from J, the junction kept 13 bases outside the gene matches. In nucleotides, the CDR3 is TGTGCCAGCGGAGGTCGGGGGGGCCTAGGGAATGAGCAGTTCTTC. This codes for CASGGRGGLGNEQFF.

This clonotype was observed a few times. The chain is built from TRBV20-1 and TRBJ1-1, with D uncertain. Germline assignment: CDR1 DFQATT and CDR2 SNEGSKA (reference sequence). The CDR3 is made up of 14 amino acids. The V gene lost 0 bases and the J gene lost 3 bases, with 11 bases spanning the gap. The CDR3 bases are TGCAGTGCTAGAGATCAGGTCGGGTACACTGAAGCTTTCTTT. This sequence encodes CSARDQVGYTEAFF.